The following is a T cell receptor beta chain sequence with its context. Its antigen is as yet unknown. With a much larger clone just one base away, this may be a read error. The data belong to a study of breast tumors, draining lymph nodes, adjacent tissues. General study findings and limits: Tumor repertoires ranked between lymph nodes and nontumor tissue in diversity, with V and J gene preferences. Luminal-like breast cancer showed significantly greater tumor-nontumor repertoire similarity than basal-like breast cancer did. Most tumor T cells seemingly derive from lymph node, then expand in tumor.

Breast cancer patients provided tissue from their axillary draining lymph nodes. The CDR3 length is 12 residues. CDR1 and CDR2 (germline): SGHAT, FQNNGV. TCRdb re-analysed the multiplex PCR reads in MiXCR, keeping a single row per CDR3 protein. The sample comprises 150,000 to 200,000 distinct CDR3 sequences, 33% of which are singletons, and around 4.1% rests with the top ten. The source of this sequence is a female donor with breast cancer. Some clones in this sample may be carry-over from other donors' samples. Source material: axillary lymph node tissue. The gene calls are TRBV11-2 and TRBJ2-1; D unclear. Written as DNA, the CDR3 is TGTGCCAGCAGCTTAGGACTGTATGAGCAGTCCTTC. The encoded protein is CASSLGLYEQSF.